Listed here are 31 T cell receptor beta chains from one sample, sequenced in a study of CD4 T cells in relation to SARS-CoV-2 and coronaviruses. Before the COVID-19 pandemic, during about 2011-2018, CD4+ T cells were taken from unexposed donors. Sequencing was performed with immunoSEQ multiplex PCR; in TCRdb, only in-frame clones are kept and a portion is missing. This repertoire shows some 69,000 clones, 94% found once; its top ten account for around 0.13%. Sequencing used naive CD4+ T cells from PBMCs. Indicated subset: naive CD4+ T cells isolated by negative enrichment. The origin of the receptors is a human donor in good health.

This chain links TRBV2 with TRBJ1-5, with TRBD1 as a possible D gene (5 bases). Germline lookup yields CDR1 SNHLY and CDR2 FYNNEI. With 6 bases removed from V and 6 bases from J, the gap between germline ends came to 18 bases. This CDR3 is 15 amino acids long. The DNA of the CDR3 is TGTGCCAGCAGAGACGCCGCAGGGTTTGGTCAGCCCCAGCATTTT. The encoded protein is CASRDAAGFGQPQHF.

As regards this clone: One end of the junction does not line up with germline, which may come from a read error. The chain carries TRBV18 and TRBJ2-7; perhaps TRBD1 as D (5 bases). The CDR3 runs 13 residues. CDR1 KGHSH and CDR2 LQKENI come from the germline V gene. The CDR3 region has the DNA TGTGCCAGCTCGCCACAGGAAGGGGTCGAGCAGTACTTC. It yields the protein CASSPQEGVEQYF.

The genes are TRBV18 and TRBJ1-3; D call uncertain. Germline assignment: CDR1 KGHSH and CDR2 LQKENI. The CDR3 has 15 amino acids. Trimming removed 0 bases from V and 4 bases from J, with 10 bases in between. The CDR3 region is CASSPPSSPGNTIYF. Here the CDR3 DNA reads TGTGCCAGCTCACCACCGTCGTCACCCGGAAACACCATATATTTT.

The chain is built from TRBV28 and TRBJ2-4, with D perhaps assigned TRBD1 or TRBD2 (6 bases each). CDR1 is MDHEN, CDR2 SYDVKM, per germline. There are 14 residues in the CDR3. The V gene lost 7 bases and the J gene lost 2 bases, with 12 bases spanning the gap. In DNA form, the CDR3 reads TGTGCCAGCAAGGAGGGGGGCACCAAAAACATTCAGTACTTC. Translation gives CASKEGGTKNIQYF.

The V call is TRBV6-5, the J call TRBJ1-2; D is unresolved. Germline V gives CDR1 MNHEY, CDR2 SVGAGI. The CDR3 has 13 residues. Trimming pared 7 bases from V and 8 bases from J, leaving 17 bases between. The CDR3 DNA is TGTGCCAGCAACAACGGGCAATCTGGAGGCTACACCTTC. This translates into CASNNGQSGGYTF.

This clone was observed a single time. The chain combines TRBV7-9 with TRBJ1-2; TRBD1 matches at 7 bases. The CDR3 covers 14 residues. V shed 5 bases and J 4 bases; nucleotides not matched to a gene: 7. CDR1 and CDR2 from the germline V gene are SEHNR and FQNEAQ (reference sequence). CDR3 sequence reads: CASSRFGTAYGYTF. The DNA of the CDR3 is TGTGCCAGCAGCCGATTTGGGACAGCCTATGGCTACACCTTC.

This rearrangement joins TRBV6-5 to TRBJ2-7; D uncertain. The CDR3 totals 14 residues. V lost 2 bases and J lost 2, with 10 bases in between. The germline V gene encodes CDR1 MNHEY and CDR2 SVGAGI. This chain's CDR3 is CASSYERTTYEQYF. In DNA form, the CDR3 reads TGTGCCAGCAGTTACGAGCGTACAACCTACGAGCAGTACTTC.

A single count supports this clone. The chain combines TRBV19 with TRBJ1-2, with D uncertain. The CDR3 covers 14 residues. Trimming took off 3 bases at V and 4 bases at J, with 12 bases between the two ends. CDR1 LNHDA and CDR2 SQIVND come from the germline V gene (reference sequence). CDR3 region: CASSMAIGSYGYTF. The CDR3 bases are TGTGCCAGTAGTATGGCTATCGGCAGCTATGGCTACACCTTC.

The V gene is TRBV18, the J gene TRBJ1-3; D call uncertain. The germline V gene encodes CDR1 KGHSH and CDR2 LQKENI. Trimming removed 3 bases from V and 0 bases from J, with 15 bases in between. The CDR3 totals 17 residues. As DNA, the CDR3 is TGTGCCAGCTCACCTCCGGCGGGTAGGCGCTCTGGAAACACCATATATTTT. This encodes CASSPPAGRRSGNTIYF.

The rearrangement links TRBV19 to TRBJ2-3; 7 positions agree with TRBD1. The CDR3 runs to 18 residues. Germline loops: CDR1 LNHDA, CDR2 SQIVND (reference sequence). V was pared by 6 bases and J by 5 bases, with 20 bases of the junction left unmatched. This CDR3 reads CASSRDREGSPSKDTQYF. The DNA of the CDR3 is TGTGCCAGTAGCAGAGACAGGGAAGGCTCTCCATCTAAAGATACGCAGTATTTT. Full variable domain (outside the CDR3, taken from reference TRBV19 and TRBJ2-3): DGGITQSPKYLFRKEGQNVTLSCEQNLNHDAMYWYRQDPGQGLRLIYYSQIVNDFQKGDIAEGYSVSREKKESFPLTVTSAQKNPTAFYLCASSRDREGSPSKDTQYFGPGTRLTVL.

V gene TRBV21-1 combines with J gene TRBJ2-7; the table names TRBD1, a call not compared with the DNA. TRBV21-1 is an annotated pseudogene. The CDR3 is 15 residues long. For the CDR3, the DNA is TGTGCCAGCCTTAGGGGGACAGGCAGCTCCTACGAGCAGTACTTC. Translating gives CASLRGTGSSYEQYF.

This chain connects TRBV27 to TRBJ2-6, with 7 bases that match TRBD1. CDR1 and CDR2 from the germline V gene are MNHEY and SMNVEV (reference sequence). Losses at the gene ends were 5 bases for V and 0 bases for J; bases not matched to a gene: 10. The CDR3 contains 18 residues. The CDR3 region is CASSKTDRPFSGANVLTF. The CDR3 DNA is TGTGCCAGCAGTAAAACGGACAGGCCGTTCTCTGGGGCCAACGTCCTGACTTTC.

V and J are TRBV7-3 and TRBJ1-1; no definite D call. The V gene lost 2 bases and the J gene lost 1 base, with 5 bases spanning the gap. The germline V gene encodes CDR1 SGHTA and CDR2 FQGTGA. The CDR3 spans 13 residues. The CDR3 here is CASSLEQNTEAFF. The CDR3, as DNA: TGTGCCAGCAGCTTAGAACAGAACACTGAAGCTTTCTTT.

The DNA of the CDR3 is TGTGCCAGCTCGCCTAGCGAGGTGGGAGCCGGGGAGCTGTTTTTT. This gives the protein CASSPSEVGAGELFF. The chain has TRBV18 and TRBJ2-2; TRBD2 might be the D (6 bases). Trimming took 6 bases from V and 6 from J, leaving 17 bases between them. Germline lookup yields CDR1 KGHSH and CDR2 LQKENI. The CDR3 is 15 amino acids. The full variable domain, rest sourced from reference TRBV18 and TRBJ2-2, is NAGVMQNPRHLVRRRGQEARLRCSPMKGHSHVYWYRQLPEEGLKFMVYLQKENIIDESGMPKERFSAEFPKEGPSILRIQQVVRGDSAAYFCASSPSEVGAGELFFGEGSRLTVL.

The V call is TRBV30, the J call TRBJ1-1, with D possibly TRBD1 on 6 matching bases. Trimming removed 6 bases at V and 1 base at J, with 24 bases between. CDR1 is GTSNPN, CDR2 SVGIG, per germline (reference sequence). The CDR3 totals 17 residues. This chain's CDR3 is CACSPGRGIFTNTEAFF. The CDR3 nucleotides read TGTGCCTGCAGCCCTGGGAGGGGGATATTTACGAACACTGAAGCTTTCTTT.

The J gene is TRBJ1-6, the V gene TRBV6-1; D call uncertain. The ends were cut back, 2 bases at V and 9 bases at J, with 8 bases in the middle. Per the germline V gene, CDR1 is MNHNS and CDR2 is SASEGT. The CDR3 has 13 residues. This chain's CDR3 is CASSELGSSPLHF. CDR3 in DNA: TGTGCCAGCAGTGAACTCGGAAGTTCACCCCTCCACTTT.

The chain uses TRBV28 and TRBJ1-2; the match to TRBD1 covers 9 bases. The V and J ends lost 4 bases and 5 bases, in that order; junction bases with no gene match: 8. The CDR3 runs to 15 residues. Per germline, CDR1 MDHEN and CDR2 SYDVKM. The CDR3 sequence is CASSSVTGGQYGYTF. The CDR3 coding sequence is TGTGCCAGCAGTTCTGTGACAGGGGGGCAGTATGGCTACACCTTC.

This chain links TRBV19 with TRBJ2-1, with 14 bases that match TRBD2. The CDR3 is made up of 15 amino acids. Germline V gene sequence: CDR1 LNHDA, CDR2 SQIVND (reference sequence). The ends lost 5 bases at V and 9 bases at J; junction bases unmatched: 6. The CDR3 here is CASSGGLAGAGEQFF. CDR3 coding DNA: TGTGCCAGTAGTGGGGGACTAGCGGGAGCGGGTGAGCAGTTCTTC.

Only one count was recorded for this clone. The chain carries TRBV6-5 and TRBJ2-7, with 8 bases fitting TRBD2. CDR3 size: 14 residues. Germline V gives CDR1 MNHEY, CDR2 SVGAGI. V lost 7 bases and J lost 0; bases outside the gene matches: 5. The CDR3 coding sequence is TGTGCCAGCAAGGCGGGAGGATCCTCCTACGAGCAGTACTTC. Translated, it gives CASKAGGSSYEQYF.

This clone has only one observation. The V call is TRBV28, the J call TRBJ2-7, with 7 bases matching TRBD2. The CDR3 sequence is 15 residues long. Germline V gene lookup returns CDR1 MDHEN and CDR2 SYDVKM. The V segment lost 3 bases and the J segment 1 base; nucleotides outside the gene matches: 6. The CDR3 protein is CASSFRRESSYEQYF. The CDR3 region has the DNA TGTGCCAGCAGTTTCAGGCGGGAGAGTTCCTACGAGCAGTACTTC.

The rearrangement joins TRBV2 to TRBJ2-2; D may match TRBD1 or TRBD2 (5 bases each). The CDR3 has 14 amino acids. Trimming cost V 6 bases and J 5 bases, with 13 bases left between them. The germline V gene has CDR1 SNHLY and CDR2 FYNNEI. The CDR3: CASSRDLNTGELFF. CDR3 coding DNA: TGTGCCAGCAGCCGGGACCTTAATACCGGGGAGCTGTTTTTT.

The chain links TRBV5-1 to TRBJ1-1, with D hard to call. Trimming took off 0 bases at V and 11 bases at J, with 20 bases between the two ends. The CDR3 loop spans 15 amino acids. Germline CDR1 is SGHRS and CDR2 is YFSETQ. The DNA for the CDR3 is TGCGCCAGCAGCTTGGACCAACAGTCGGGTCTGGAGGCTTTCTTT. Translation: CASSLDQQSGLEAFF.

The gene calls are TRBV9 and TRBJ2-2; D gene uncertain. The ends were cut back, 0 bases at V and 6 bases at J, with 3 bases in the middle. Germline V gene data show CDR1 as SGDLS and CDR2 as YYNGEE. The CDR3 length is 12 residues. CDR3 in amino acids: CASSVVSGELFF. The CDR3 bases are TGTGCCAGCAGCGTAGTGTCCGGGGAGCTGTTTTTT. Full variable domain (remainder filled in from reference TRBV9 and TRBJ2-2): DSGVTQTPKHLITATGQRVTLRCSPRSGDLSVYWYQQSLDQGLQFLIQYYNGEERAKGNILERFSAQQFPDLHSELNLSSLELGDSALYFCASSVVSGELFFGEGSRLTVL.

The V call is TRBV18, the J call TRBJ2-1; D may be TRBD1 (5 bases). The CDR3 spans 16 residues. The germline CDR1 and CDR2 sequences are KGHSH and LQKENI. V lost 0 bases and J 5 bases, leaving 14 bases between the germline ends. The CDR3 DNA sequence: TGTGCCAGCTCACCACCGCTGGGGCTGGGTGACAATGAGCAGTTCTTC. As protein: CASSPPLGLGDNEQFF.

The chain couples TRBV4-1 to TRBJ2-3, with D maybe TRBD2 (6 bases). Germline CDR1 reads MGHRA; CDR2 reads YSYEKL. V lost 0 bases and J lost 0, with 10 bases in between. CDR3 length: 16 amino acids. The CDR3 region is CASSQDSGASTDTQYF. CDR3 nucleotides: TGCGCCAGCAGCCAAGATTCGGGAGCTAGCACAGATACGCAGTATTTT.

This clone has only one observation. The chain couples TRBV5-5 to TRBJ1-3; TRBD1 matches at 7 bases. V gave up 4 bases and J gave up 1 base; unmatched junction bases: 2. In germline, CDR1 is SGHKS, CDR2 YYEKEE (reference sequence). The CDR3 runs to 14 residues. The CDR3: CASSPQGSGNTIYF. Here the CDR3 DNA reads TGTGCCAGCAGCCCACAGGGGTCTGGAAACACCATATATTTT.

This sequence joins TRBV3-1 (or the pseudogene TRBV3-2) and TRBJ1-4; tentative D call: TRBD1 (6 bases). The germline CDR1 and CDR2 sequences are LGHDT and YNNKEL (reference sequence). This CDR3 comprises 16 residues. V was shortened by 4 bases and J by 4 bases, with 16 bases between the two germline ends. The CDR3 protein is CASSRALGARNEKLFF. The CDR3 nucleotides are TGTGCCAGCAGCCGGGCTTTGGGGGCACGTAATGAAAAACTGTTTTTT.

J is TRBJ2-7 and V is TRBV7-2; D remains unclear. Trimming cost V 8 bases and J 0 bases, with 8 bases left between them. There are 12 residues in the CDR3. CDR1 is SGHTA, CDR2 FQGNSA, per germline. The CDR3 reads CASGVYSYEQYF. In nucleotides, the CDR3 is TGTGCCAGCGGGGTCTACTCCTACGAGCAGTACTTC.

The chain carries TRBV9 and TRBJ2-3; D is possibly TRBD2 (5 bases). Germline assignment: CDR1 SGDLS and CDR2 YYNGEE. Trimming left V 2 bases short and J 0 bases short, with 7 bases between. CDR3 length: 14 amino acids. CDR3 sequence: CASSVSASTDTQYF. The CDR3 DNA is TGTGCCAGCAGCGTTAGCGCGAGCACAGATACGCAGTATTTT.

The chain links TRBV18 to TRBJ2-7, with D possibly TRBD1 on 6 matching bases. Germline CDR1 reads KGHSH; CDR2 reads LQKENI. Trimming removed 6 bases at V and 5 bases at J, with 17 bases between. The CDR3 contains 14 residues. The CDR3 region has the DNA TGTGCCAGCTCCTCAGGGGAAATCAGGAACGAGCAGTACTTC. Translating it yields CASSSGEIRNEQYF. Supplemented by reference TRBV18 and TRBJ2-7, the full variable domain reads NAGVMQNPRHLVRRRGQEARLRCSPMKGHSHVYWYRQLPEEGLKFMVYLQKENIIDESGMPKERFSAEFPKEGPSILRIQQVVRGDSAAYFCASSSGEIRNEQYFGPGTRLTVT.

This rearrangement joins TRBV12-3 or TRBV12-4 to TRBJ2-3; D call uncertain. The CDR3 has 13 amino acids. Trimming stripped 3 bases from V and 4 bases from J, with 8 bases between. Here the CDR3 reads CASSFRAADTQYF. The CDR3, as DNA: TGTGCCAGCAGTTTCCGGGCCGCAGATACGCAGTATTTT.